This T cell receptor beta chain is from a study of blood T cell repertoires in COVID-19 (TCRdb year 2020). For context, the study as a whole: Collaborator samples came from the United States, Italy and Spain and covered acute and convalescent phases of COVID-19. A freely available public database, intended as a resource for researchers studying the immune response to SARS-CoV-2, is where the repertoires were released. The sample metadata nearly always contained a de-identified subject ID, COVID-19 status, age in years and sex. Where HLA class I and class II types were available, the types were taken from metadata supplied by the sample provider, not from assay-based typing. Deeply sampled blood TCRbeta repertoires from subjects exposed to, actively infected with, or recovered from COVID-19 were included in the dataset. The material from the prospective study consisted of cDNA or gDNA derived from T cells, B-cell-depleted T cells, or PBMCs. The samples were drawn from two sources: the first 160 participants of the ongoing ImmuneRACE study, and about 1,300 subjects contributed by 6 global collaborators.

TCRbeta CDR3 regions were amplified from genomic DNA using the immunoSEQ Assay, a bias-controlled multiplex PCR. Regarding the original processing steps: Within the assay, amplification of reference gene primers was used to estimate how many nucleated cells each sample contained. Sequence reads were collapsed and filtered to measure the absolute abundance of every unique TCRbeta CDR3 rearrangement. For each sample, productive Simpson clonality was calculated by taking the square root of Simpson's diversity index across productive rearrangements. TCRdb limited this immuneACCESS table to in-frame rearrangements with V and J called. A share of clones is missing; checked studies link under half to unresolved V genes, and the rest is unexplained. The DNA gave D and trimming, while V, J and clone size come from that table. The table for this sample lists roughly 32,000 clones; around 90% of them were counted only once. The ten largest make up 9.9% of the sample.

Note on this clone: Its antigen has not been determined. Nothing much larger sits one base from this clone, and base qualities are not available.

Overall results and qualifications from the work: Clinical and demographic metadata were provided uncurated, with the amount varying by source and participant.

Each collaborating institution followed its own protocols to collect whole blood in K2EDTA tubes. For TCRbeta analysis, collaborators shipped samples as frozen whole blood, isolated PBMCs, or DNA extracted from either of those sample types. Sequencing used peripheral blood. The TCR sequence derives from a human donor with active COVID-19. The donor label of this sample is uncertain.

The DNA reads as follows: TGCGCCAGCAGCGTATCCGGGCTAGCGGACTACAATGAGCAGTTCTTC. Its protein reads: CASSVSGLADYNEQFF. Recombination connected TRBV5-1 to TRBJ2-1; TRBD2 agrees with 7 junctional bases. Spanning cysteine to phenylalanine, the CDR3 consists of 16 amino acids. Solely the CDR3 DNA is kept, with 48 bases framed from the first base. Clipping removes 4 bases from V and 3 bases from J, with 10 as the unmatched junction base count. Looking up the germline V gene yields CDR1 SGHRS and CDR2 YFSETQ.